This TCR beta chain was retrieved from a study of cytomegalovirus exposure and HLA in healthy donors. Overall study context: Earlier, 100 million to 120 million unique TCR beta sequences were recovered from approximately 200 million T cells by an analysis. General study points: The presence/absence work took it that sequencing depth was about the same across donors. Earlier analysis yielded a pattern in which most TCR beta V segments were productive about 90% or about 30% of the time.

This clone was seen a handful of times. The antigen remains undetermined. Per the germline V gene, CDR1 is SQVTM and CDR2 is ANQGSEA. This CDR3 has 12 amino acids. V was cut by 4 bases and J by 6 bases, with 10 bases left in between. Both 60 Vbeta primers and 13 Jbeta primers went into the PCR. This table comes from immunoSEQ multiplex PCR, and its TCRdb copy is limited to in-frame clones, with some not included. The repertoire holds about 160,000 clones, with roughly 65% as singletons. The donors were healthy bone marrow donors. This sequence originates from a woman aged 18-29 years in good health and CMV-seropositive. The sample taken for sequencing was PBMCs. J is TRBJ1-5 and V is TRBV29-1, with D possibly matching TRBD1 (5 bases). CDR3 in DNA: TGCAGCGTTGTGGGGCCTCGTCAGCCCCAGCATTTT. Protein product: CSVVGPRQPQHF.